This T cell receptor beta chain was retrieved from a study of regulatory T cells in long-lasting Graves disease (dated by TCRdb to the early 2020s). Regarding the complete study: Antithyroid drugs had been taken for less than 3 months by newly diagnosed Graves' disease patients. The study was registered as a clinical trial and conducted in China. Patients with persistent Graves' disease were compared with patients with newly diagnosed Graves' disease using TCR sequencing and RNA sequencing of peripheral blood. A total of some 35 samples underwent TCR sequencing, from roughly 13 patients with persistent Graves' disease and approximately 20 patients with newly diagnosed Graves' disease. What the work shows at the level of the full study, not this receptor alone: Persistent patients shared more public clonotypes among themselves (under 3,000) than newly diagnosed patients did (approximately 870). Sequencing and analysis were limited to the TCR beta chain. Compared with newly diagnosed patients, patients with persistent Graves' disease had lower TCR Shannon entropy and fewer highly expanded clones, which suggests clonal expansion. Preferential use of TRBV28, TRBJ1-2 and TRBJ2-5 was observed in persistent disease, whereas TRBV20-1 and TRBJ2-1 were favored in newly diagnosed disease. The authors noted that the small sample size was a limitation that may lower accuracy. The study examined only peripheral blood because the primary lesion, thyroid tissue, could not be accessed.

There are many counts of this clonotype. The specificity of this receptor is unknown. No much larger clone is present one base from it, and per-base qualities are unavailable. Reading the label with the study, this specimen's time point is: newly diagnosed GD, antithyroid drugs for less than 3 months. For both TCR sequencing and RNA sequencing, RNA was extracted from PBMCs in TRIzol. The diagnosis of Graves' disease was made according to American Thyroid Association guidelines. Recruitment of patients was carried out at an endocrinology department in Xi'an, China. From each patient, 7.5 to 9.5 milliliters of peripheral blood was collected into an EDTA anticoagulant tube. Ficoll Paque Plus density gradient separation was used to isolate PBMCs, and no further T cell sorting was performed. An Agilent 2100 Bioanalyzer and agarose gel were used to assess RNA quality, and a NanoDrop 2000 was used to measure RNA concentration.

The method was multiplex PCR. The sequencer was an Illumina HiSeq 4000. To build TCR beta libraries, CDR3 regions were amplified by Arm-PCR using iRepertoire HTBI primers. Before sequencing, the PCR products underwent gel purification. On the study's bioinformatics: Gene usage analysis of CDR3 amino acid clonotypes used the roughly 62 TRBV and some 15 TRBJ segments found across samples. COPE and FqMerger were used to merge filtered high-quality paired reads into contigs. BLAST was used to align contigs to IMGT TRBV, TRBD and TRBJ reference genes, with CDR3 defined following IMGT. Clonotypes above 0.1% frequency were classified as highly expanded clones. Shannon entropy was used to measure repertoire diversity, and the Gini coefficient was used to measure V-J evenness. A clonotype found in more than one individual was treated as public. TCRdb redid the processing of the public reads, applying fastp at Q25 and MiXCR, and retained in-frame beta chains. Entries that share a CDR3 protein sequence are merged under the most common genes and DNA. The V and J calls shown here were made by TCRdb, not taken from the authors' results. The sample contains hundreds of thousands of distinct CDR3 sequences, 9.5% to 15% of them found a single time. Clones ranked in the top ten supply about 8.3% of the sample.

The CDR3 numbers 12 residues from cysteine through phenylalanine. Of the read, only the CDR3 DNA is kept; its 36 bases are in frame from base 1. The germline V gene (reference sequence) yields DFQATT for CDR1 and SNEGSKA for CDR2. The V and J ends are trimmed by 6 bases and 6 bases, leaving 13 bases between them. These sequences were also reported in another study, on T cells in Graves' hyperthyroidism and ophthalmopathy. Per the second study: A patient counted as having stable Graves' hyperthyroidism if no progression to ophthalmopathy occurred over 18 months of follow-up. The hyperthyroidism patients were between 18 and 65 years old and newly diagnosed, with a disease duration of less than 2 months. Any patient with an uncontrolled infection, another autoimmune disease, pregnancy or lactation was excluded. Diagnoses were based on clinical symptoms, serum thyroxine and TRAb, thyroid ultrasound and orbital computed tomography. A first-round RT-PCR of the TCR CDR3 used the HTBI primer set with the Qiagen OneStep RT-PCR kit. Blood samples also contained most of the expanded thyroid clonotypes (frequency above 0.001), which suggests that blood repertoires may reflect thyroid immune responses. In cross-validation, a model built on a 13 V-J signature told ophthalmopathy apart from stable hyperthyroidism with just under 90% sensitivity and about 81% specificity, and in testing the same model reached 80%/75%. In validation, progression to ophthalmopathy was predicted by the model with roughly 71% sensitivity and around 76% specificity, a median of 6.5 months before onset. To identify TCR V-J signatures that set the groups apart, the researchers used a discovery cohort of 100 or so patients, made up of 40 to 45 with Graves' ophthalmopathy and some 60 with stable Graves' hyperthyroidism. Prospective prediction of ophthalmopathy was tested in an independent validation cohort consisting of roughly 19 hyperthyroidism patients and over 15 patients who later progressed to ophthalmopathy. The roughly 94 discovery patients were randomly split 7:3 into training and test sets. The study also compared thyroid tissue and blood T-cell repertoires from 6 or 7 Graves' hyperthyroidism patients. After blood sampling, hyperthyroidism patients were treated with methimazole at a starting dose of 30 mg daily, and ophthalmopathy patients were treated with high-dose intravenous methylprednisolone. A second multiplex PCR round built the libraries, followed by size selection and purification. Libraries were sequenced paired-end with 100 bp reads on an Illumina HiSeq2000. SOAPnuke was used to process the raw data, removing reads that contained adapters or uncalled bases, had a mean Phred below 15, or lacked an exact match to the constant primer or identifier. COPE v1.2.5 was used to merge the high-quality paired reads, and each unique nucleotide sequence was defined as a clonotype. MiTCR v1.1 was used to align the clonotypes against IMGT TRBV, TRBD and TRBJ reference segments. Analysis was restricted to V-J combinations with a frequency above 0.0001, which covered about 99% of repertoires. The TCS score was defined as the ratio of F50 (clonal expansion) to E x V (chaos), calculated using BLOSUM62-based TCRdist between CDR3 peptides within each V-J. Welch's t-statistics and random forest reduced around 520 V-J features to 13, which were used in a naive Bayes classifier (R e1071). No statistical method was used to set the sample size in advance, and investigators knew the group allocation. The paper describes TCR Vbeta CDR3 sequencing of 120 to 150 peripheral blood samples, made up of under 50 ophthalmopathy patients, roughly 75 hyperthyroidism patients and around 17 progressor patients.

This specimen consisted of peripheral blood mononuclear cells (PBMCs), obtained at new diagnosis, from a patient treated with antithyroid drugs. The origin of this receptor is a young woman with Graves disease. Donor details come from another sample of the same person, matched by shared clones. The chain links TRBV20-1 with TRBJ2-3, with no D gene named confidently. The CDR3: CSARTTRDTQYF. The DNA reads as follows: TGCAGTGCCAGAACGACGAGGGATACGCAGTATTTT.